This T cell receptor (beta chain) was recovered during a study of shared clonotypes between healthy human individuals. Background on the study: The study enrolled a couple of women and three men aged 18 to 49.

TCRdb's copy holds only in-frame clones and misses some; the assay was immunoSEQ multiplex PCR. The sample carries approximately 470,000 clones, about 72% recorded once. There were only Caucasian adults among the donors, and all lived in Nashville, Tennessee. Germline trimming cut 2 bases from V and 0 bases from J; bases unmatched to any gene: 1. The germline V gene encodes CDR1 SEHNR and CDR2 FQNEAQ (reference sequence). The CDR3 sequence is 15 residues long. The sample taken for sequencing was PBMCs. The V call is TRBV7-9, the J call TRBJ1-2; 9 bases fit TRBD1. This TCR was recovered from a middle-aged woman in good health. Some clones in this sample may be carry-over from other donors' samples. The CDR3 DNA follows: TGTGCCAGCAGCTTAAGACAGGGGGCTAACTATGGCTACACCTTC. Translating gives CASSLRQGANYGYTF.